This T cell receptor (beta chain) was sequenced for a study of T cell repertoires in cytomegalovirus infection. Study-level background: Carrying CMV and the relevant HLA type showed in public TCR beta signatures.

This clonotype was observed at least ten times. The antigen remains unidentified. Germline V gene data show CDR1 as MDHEN and CDR2 as SYDVKM. Trimming stripped 4 bases from V and 8 bases from J, with 13 bases between. The CDR3 contains 13 residues. Points from the study as a whole: The cumulative frequency of public TCR beta families distinguished individuals who carried CMV together with the relevant HLA. CMV-specific HLA-C-restricted TCR beta clonotypes dominated the ex vivo response.

TCRdb fed the reads into MiXCR, producing one record per CDR3 protein. The sample yields 200,000 to 250,000 distinct CDR3 sequences, 22% seen once. This clonotype was obtained from a human donor in good health (CMV status not recorded). Some clones in this sample may be carry-over from other donors' samples. Source material: CD8+ T cells from PBMCs. The V call is TRBV28, the J call TRBJ2-3; D gene unclear. The CDR3 is CASSSPGPGTQYF. Here the CDR3 DNA reads TGTGCCAGCAGTTCCCCTGGCCCCGGTACGCAGTATTTT.